A single sample gave rise to the 9 T cell receptor beta chains below, sequenced in a study of cytomegalovirus exposure and HLA in healthy donors. The PCR made use of 60 Vbeta and 13 Jbeta primers. The protocol was immunoSEQ multiplex PCR, while the TCRdb copy is restricted to in-frame clones and leaves out a portion. The sample shows approximately 140,000 clones, about 75% of them seen only once. The source material was PBMCs. Receptors were obtained from a man aged 18 to 29 in good health and CMV-seronegative.

This clone appeared once. The chain is built from TRBV29-1 and TRBJ1-1; possible D gene TRBD1, 5 bases. Germline V gene sequence: CDR1 SQVTM, CDR2 ANQGSEA. The CDR3 spans 13 residues. V dropped 6 bases and J dropped 4 bases, with 15 bases sitting between them. The chain's CDR3 is CSVPPAGPTEAFF. CDR3 coding DNA: TGCAGCGTACCCCCAGCGGGACCCACTGAAGCTTTCTTT. Filled out from reference TRBV29-1 and TRBJ1-1, the complete variable domain reads SAVISQKPSRDICQRGTSLTIQCQVDSQVTMMFWYRQQPGQSLTLIATANQGSEATYESGFVIDKFPISRPNLTFSTLTVSNMSPEDSSIYLCSVPPAGPTEAFFGQGTRLTVV.

The sample holds a few counts of this clone. V and J are TRBV9 and TRBJ2-7; TRBD1 might be the D (6 bases). The germline CDR1 and CDR2 sequences are SGDLS and YYNGEE. The V and J ends lost 0 bases and 5 bases respectively, with 12 bases between them. The CDR3 totals 14 residues. CDR3 in amino acids: CASSVATGYHEQYF. The CDR3 region has the DNA TGTGCCAGCAGCGTAGCGACAGGATATCACGAGCAGTACTTC. Drawing the rest from reference TRBV9 and TRBJ2-7, the complete variable domain is DSGVTQTPKHLITATGQRVTLRCSPRSGDLSVYWYQQSLDQGLQFLIQYYNGEERAKGNILERFSAQQFPDLHSELNLSSLELGDSALYFCASSVATGYHEQYFGPGTRLTVT.

This chain joins TRBV11-2 and TRBJ2-2; unclear D gene. Germline-derived CDR1 and CDR2 are SGHAT and FQNNGV. This CDR3 is 13 amino acids long. The V end lost 0 bases, the J end lost 6 bases, and 5 bases lay between the germline ends. The CDR3 DNA follows: TGTGCCAGCAGCTTAGACCCGTCCGGGGAGCTGTTTTTT. Translated: CASSLDPSGELFF. Supplemented by reference TRBV11-2 and TRBJ2-2, the full variable domain reads EAGVAQSPRYKIIEKRQSVAFWCNPISGHATLYWYQQILGQGPKLLIQFQNNGVVDDSQLPKDRFSAERLKGVDSTLKIQPAKLEDSAVYLCASSLDPSGELFFGEGSRLTVL.

The chain uses TRBV6-1 and TRBJ2-7, with D possibly being TRBD2 (5 bases). The CDR3 runs 12 residues. Per germline, CDR1 MNHNS and CDR2 SASEGT. V was clipped by 6 bases and J by 3 bases, with 9 bases between them. The CDR3 nucleotides read TGTGCCAGCAGCCCGGGGAACTACGAGCAGTACTTC. It specifies CASSPGNYEQYF.

This chain connects TRBV11-3 to TRBJ1-1, with D uncertain. This CDR3 comprises 13 residues. Germline values: CDR1 SGHNT, CDR2 YENEEA. Between the trimmed V and J ends, which lost 5 bases and 5 bases, there was a span of 12 bases. This CDR3 is CASSGSSQTEAFF. In DNA, the CDR3 is TGTGCCAGCAGCGGGTCCTCACAGACTGAAGCTTTCTTT.

V and J are TRBV6-1 and TRBJ2-3; tentative D call: TRBD1 (6 bases). Germline V CDR1 and CDR2: MNHNS, SASEGT. This CDR3 region has 15 residues. V lost 4 bases and J lost 6, with 17 bases in between. CDR3 coding DNA: TGTGCCAGCAGTGCCAGTGGGGGCTCAGCGGATACGCAGTATTTT. This codes for CASSASGGSADTQYF.

The table lists this clone with a few counts. The rearrangement uses TRBV30 and TRBJ1-2, with 7 bases lining up with TRBD1. V lost 5 bases, J lost 2 bases, and 11 bases stayed unmatched. The CDR3 has 15 residues. Germline loops: CDR1 GTSNPN, CDR2 SVGIG (reference sequence). CDR3 region: CAWSAWDSLNYGYTF. The CDR3 DNA reads as TGTGCCTGGTCAGCGTGGGACAGCCTAAACTATGGCTACACCTTC.

This clone occurred a few times. The chain combines TRBV6-4 with TRBJ2-1; 8 bases are shared with TRBD2. V trimming: 5 bases; J trimming: 8 bases; junction bases outside the gene matches: 8. From germline, CDR1 is MRHNA and CDR2 SNTAGT. CDR3 length: 14 residues. The CDR3 DNA sequence: TGTGCCAGCAGTCAAAGCGGGGGTCTAGATGAGCAGTTCTTC. It translates to CASSQSGGLDEQFF.

The J gene is TRBJ2-1, the V gene TRBV4-1; possible D gene TRBD1, 6 bases. The CDR3 has 14 residues. Per the germline V gene, CDR1 is MGHRA and CDR2 is YSYEKL. V lost 5 bases and J 9 bases, leaving 17 bases between the germline ends. The CDR3 loop is CASSSQGFMVEQFF. Written as DNA, the CDR3 is TGCGCCAGCAGCTCACAGGGTTTCATGGTTGAGCAGTTCTTC.